The entry below gives a single TCR beta chain sequence along with its context. This sample is drawn from a study of shared clonotypes between healthy human individuals. Assay: immunoSEQ multiplex PCR; the TCRdb copy retains only in-frame clones and omits some. This table holds hundreds of thousands of clones, more than 70% found once. V was clipped by 0 bases and J by 6 bases, with 12 bases between them. Germline V gene sequence: CDR1 MRHNA, CDR2 SNTAGT. CDR3 size: 15 residues. This TCR came from a woman in her thirties in good health. Material for sequencing was memory CD4+ T cells sorted from blood. Subset meaning: CD45RA-negative fraction. This chain links TRBV6-4 with TRBJ2-1; D call uncertain. The CDR3 here is CASSDSGRPINEQFF. CDR3 bases: TGTGCCAGCAGTGACTCAGGGCGGCCAATCAATGAGCAGTTCTTC.